This T cell receptor (beta chain) is from a study of neoadjuvant anti-PD-1 for oral cavity cancer. The CDR3 contains 16 residues. The V segment lost 2 bases and the J segment 6 bases; nucleotides outside the gene matches: 11. Germline V gene sequence: CDR1 SGHVS, CDR2 FNYEAQ. The repertoire was sequenced with immunoSEQ multiplex PCR; TCRdb's copy has only in-frame clones and lacks some. The sample lists more than 12,000 clones, roughly 41% occurring once. Noted time point: after neoadjuvant nivolumab, at surgical resection. The source material was tumor tissue, sampled after nivolumab (anti-PD-1) treatment. This clonotype originated in a person aged 40 to 85 with oral cavity squamous cell carcinoma. V and J are TRBV7-6 and TRBJ2-7, with TRBD1 identical over 9 bases. The CDR3 DNA reads as TGTGCCAGCAGCTTACTCCCGGGACAGGGTTCTGGCGAGCAGTACTTC. Protein sequence: CASSLLPGQGSGEQYF.